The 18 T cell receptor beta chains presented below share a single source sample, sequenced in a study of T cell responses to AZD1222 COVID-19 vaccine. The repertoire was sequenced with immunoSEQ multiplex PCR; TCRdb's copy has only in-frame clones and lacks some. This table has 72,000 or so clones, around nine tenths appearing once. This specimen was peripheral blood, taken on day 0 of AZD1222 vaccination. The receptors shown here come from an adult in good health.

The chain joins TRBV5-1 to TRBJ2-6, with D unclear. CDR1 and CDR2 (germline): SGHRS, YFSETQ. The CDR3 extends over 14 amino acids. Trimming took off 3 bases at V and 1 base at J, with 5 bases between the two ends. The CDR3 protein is CASSSGSGANVLTF. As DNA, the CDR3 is TGCGCCAGCAGCTCCGGATCTGGGGCCAACGTCCTGACTTTC.

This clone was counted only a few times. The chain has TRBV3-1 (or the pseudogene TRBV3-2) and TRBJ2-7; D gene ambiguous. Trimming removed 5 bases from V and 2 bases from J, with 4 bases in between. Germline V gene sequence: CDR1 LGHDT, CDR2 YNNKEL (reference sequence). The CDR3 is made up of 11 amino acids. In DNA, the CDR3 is TGTGCCAGCAGCGCCGCCTACGAGCAGTACTTC. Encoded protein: CASSAAYEQYF.

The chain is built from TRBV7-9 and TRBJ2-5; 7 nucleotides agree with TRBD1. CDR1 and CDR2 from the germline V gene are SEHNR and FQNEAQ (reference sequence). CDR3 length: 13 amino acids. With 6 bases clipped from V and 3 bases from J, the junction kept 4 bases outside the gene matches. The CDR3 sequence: CASSRTGKETQYF. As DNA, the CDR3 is TGTGCCAGCAGTCGGACAGGAAAAGAGACCCAGTACTTC.

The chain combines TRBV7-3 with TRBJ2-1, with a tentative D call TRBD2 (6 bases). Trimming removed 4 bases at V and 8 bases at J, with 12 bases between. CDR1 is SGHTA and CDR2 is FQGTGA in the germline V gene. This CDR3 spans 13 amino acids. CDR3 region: CASSSVWGDEQFF. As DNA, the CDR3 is TGTGCCAGCAGCTCAGTGTGGGGGGATGAGCAGTTCTTC.

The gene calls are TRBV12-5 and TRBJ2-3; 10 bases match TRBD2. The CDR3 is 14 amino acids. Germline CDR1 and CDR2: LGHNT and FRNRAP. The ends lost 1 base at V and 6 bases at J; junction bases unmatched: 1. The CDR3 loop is CASGLGLAGDTQYF. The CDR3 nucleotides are TGTGCTAGTGGTTTGGGACTAGCGGGTGATACGCAGTATTTT.

CDR3 coding DNA: TGCAGCGTCCGAAAGGAGGGACAGGGCAGTGATGAGCAGTTCTTC. This translates into CSVRKEGQGSDEQFF. The chain is built from TRBV29-1 and TRBJ2-1; 9 nucleotides agree with TRBD1. The CDR3 loop spans 15 amino acids. Germline V gene data show CDR1 as SQVTM and CDR2 as ANQGSEA. Trimming cost V 6 bases and J 8 bases; bases outside gene matches: 14.

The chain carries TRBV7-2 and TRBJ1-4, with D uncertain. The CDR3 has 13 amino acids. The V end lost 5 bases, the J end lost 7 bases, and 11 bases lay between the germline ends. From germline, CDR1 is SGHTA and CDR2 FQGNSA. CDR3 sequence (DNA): TGTGCCAGCAGCCCGGCGGCCCCTGAAAAACTGTTTTTT. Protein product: CASSPAAPEKLFF.

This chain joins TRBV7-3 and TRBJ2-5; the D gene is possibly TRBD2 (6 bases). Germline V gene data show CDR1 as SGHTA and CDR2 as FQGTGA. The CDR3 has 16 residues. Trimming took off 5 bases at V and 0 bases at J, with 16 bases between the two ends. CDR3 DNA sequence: TGTGCCAGCAGCCCAACGCCTCGGGACTACCAAGAGACCCAGTACTTC. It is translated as CASSPTPRDYQETQYF. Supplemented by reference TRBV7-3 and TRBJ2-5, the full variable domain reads GAGVSQTPSNKVTEKGKYVELRCDPISGHTALYWYRQSLGQGPEFLIYFQGTGAADDSGLPNDRFFAVRPEGSVSTLKIQRTERGDSAVYLCASSPTPRDYQETQYFGPGTRLLVL.

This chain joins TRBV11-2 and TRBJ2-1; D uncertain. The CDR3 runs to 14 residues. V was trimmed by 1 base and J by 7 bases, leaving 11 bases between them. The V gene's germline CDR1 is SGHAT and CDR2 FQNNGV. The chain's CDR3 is CASSLVSSFNEQFF. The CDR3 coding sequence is TGTGCCAGCAGCTTAGTATCGAGCTTTAATGAGCAGTTCTTC.

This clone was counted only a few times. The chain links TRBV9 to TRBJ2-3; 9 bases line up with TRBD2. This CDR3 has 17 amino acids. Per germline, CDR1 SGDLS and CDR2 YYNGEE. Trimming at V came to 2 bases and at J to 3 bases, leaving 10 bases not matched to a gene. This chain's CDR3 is CASSVSSSSGSTDTQYF. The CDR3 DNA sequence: TGTGCCAGCAGCGTGTCAAGTAGTAGCGGGAGTACAGATACGCAGTATTTT.

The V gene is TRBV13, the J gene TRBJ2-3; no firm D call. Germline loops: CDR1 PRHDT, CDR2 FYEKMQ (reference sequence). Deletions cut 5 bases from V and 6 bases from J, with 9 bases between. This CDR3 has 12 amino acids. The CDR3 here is CASSPPTDTQYF. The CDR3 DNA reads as TGTGCCAGCAGCCCCCCTACTGATACGCAGTATTTT.

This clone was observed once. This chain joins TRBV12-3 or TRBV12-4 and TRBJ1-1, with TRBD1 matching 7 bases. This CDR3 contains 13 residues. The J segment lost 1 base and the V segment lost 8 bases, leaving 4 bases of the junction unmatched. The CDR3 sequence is CASRDSPNTEAFF. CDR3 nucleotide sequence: TGTGCCAGCCGGGACAGCCCGAACACTGAAGCTTTCTTT.

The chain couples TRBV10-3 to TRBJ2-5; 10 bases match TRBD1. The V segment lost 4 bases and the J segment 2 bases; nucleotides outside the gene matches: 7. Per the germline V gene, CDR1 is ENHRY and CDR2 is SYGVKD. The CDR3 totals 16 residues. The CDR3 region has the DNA TGTGCCATCAGTGGGGGACAGGGGCAGGGTCAAGAGACCCAGTACTTC. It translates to CAISGGQGQGQETQYF.

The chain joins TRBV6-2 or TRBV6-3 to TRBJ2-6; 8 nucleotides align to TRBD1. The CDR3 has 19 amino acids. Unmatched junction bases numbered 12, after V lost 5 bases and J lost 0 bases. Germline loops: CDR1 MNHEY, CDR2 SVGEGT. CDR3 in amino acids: CASSGIGQGGVSGANVLTF. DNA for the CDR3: TGTGCCAGCAGTGGCATTGGACAGGGTGGAGTCTCTGGGGCCAACGTCCTGACTTTC.

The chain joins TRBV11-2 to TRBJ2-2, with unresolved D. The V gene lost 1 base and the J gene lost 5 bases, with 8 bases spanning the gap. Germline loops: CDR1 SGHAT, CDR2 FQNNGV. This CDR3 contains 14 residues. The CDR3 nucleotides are TGTGCCAGCAGCTTAGGCCATACGACCGGGGAGCTGTTTTTT. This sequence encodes CASSLGHTTGELFF.

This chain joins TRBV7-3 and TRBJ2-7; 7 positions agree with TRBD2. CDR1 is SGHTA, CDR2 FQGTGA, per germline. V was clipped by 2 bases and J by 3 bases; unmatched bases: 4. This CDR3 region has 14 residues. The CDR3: CASSLVPGGYEQYF. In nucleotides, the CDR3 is TGTGCCAGCAGCTTAGTTCCGGGGGGCTACGAGCAGTACTTC.

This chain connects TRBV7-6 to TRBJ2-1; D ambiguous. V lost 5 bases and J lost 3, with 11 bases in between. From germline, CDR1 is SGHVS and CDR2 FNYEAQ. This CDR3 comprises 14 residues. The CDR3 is CASSQMTSYNEQFF. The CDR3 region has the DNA TGTGCCAGCAGCCAAATGACAAGCTACAATGAGCAGTTCTTC.

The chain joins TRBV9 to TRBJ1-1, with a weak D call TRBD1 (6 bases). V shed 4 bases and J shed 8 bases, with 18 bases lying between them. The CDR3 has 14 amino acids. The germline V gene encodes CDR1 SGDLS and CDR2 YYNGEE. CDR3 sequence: CASSPGQQIREAFF. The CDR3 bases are TGTGCCAGCAGCCCCGGACAGCAAATTAGAGAAGCTTTCTTT.